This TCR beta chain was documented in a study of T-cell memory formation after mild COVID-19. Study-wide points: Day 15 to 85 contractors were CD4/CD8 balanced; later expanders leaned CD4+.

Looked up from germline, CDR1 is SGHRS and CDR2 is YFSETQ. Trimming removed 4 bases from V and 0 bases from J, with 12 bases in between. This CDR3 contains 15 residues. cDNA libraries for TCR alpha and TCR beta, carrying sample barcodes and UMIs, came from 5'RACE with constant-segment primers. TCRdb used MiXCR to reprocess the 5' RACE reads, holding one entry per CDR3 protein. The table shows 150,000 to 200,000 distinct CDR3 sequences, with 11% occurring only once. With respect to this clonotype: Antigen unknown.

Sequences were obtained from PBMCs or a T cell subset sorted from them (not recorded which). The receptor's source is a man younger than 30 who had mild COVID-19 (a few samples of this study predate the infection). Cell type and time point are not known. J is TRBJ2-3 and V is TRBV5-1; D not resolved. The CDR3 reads CASSPVIGSTDTQYF. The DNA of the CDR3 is TGCGCCAGCAGCCCGGTTATCGGTAGCACAGATACGCAGTATTTT.